What follows describes a single T cell receptor (beta chain). The specificity of this receptor is unknown. Base qualities are not recorded, but no much larger clone differs from it by a single base. The data were obtained in a study of CD8 T cells in ankylosing spondylitis (dated by TCRdb to 2017 to 2019). Looking at the study overall: T cell receptor beta repertoires were profiled in healthy donors and ankylosing spondylitis patients so that disease-linked TCR variants could be found. In total, the full study cohort was made up of 95 to 110 healthy donors and 25 ankylosing spondylitis patients. Peripheral blood was sampled, and synovial fluid was also collected from ankylosing spondylitis patients. Overall results and qualifications from the work: Some motif variants were previously reported in synovial fluid and blood of reactive arthritis patients, suggesting common disease-initiation mechanisms. Blood from ankylosing spondylitis patients appeared to be characterized by a TCR beta motif made up of under ten highly homologous amino acid variants. The disease-linked clones were reported to be significantly enriched in matched synovial fluid samples from ankylosing spondylitis patients. A CD8+ phenotype was shown by the disease-linked clones, which were found at relatively low frequencies in peripheral blood.

As encoded in the germline V gene (reference sequence), CDR1 is DFQATT while CDR2 is SNEGSKA. The CDR3 sequence holds 16 residues, the cysteine and phenylalanine included. The entry retains the CDR3 DNA only, 48 bases that are in frame from base 1. V and J lose 6 bases and 3 bases, and a span of 23 bases separates them. The instrument given in TCRdb is Illumina HiSeq 2500. Quantitative 5'-RACE with molecular barcodes was used to prepare TCR beta libraries. As for the original processing: A new computational method based on a probabilistic model of VDJ rearrangement was used to identify disease-linked TCR variants. TCRdb redid the processing of the public reads, applying fastp at Q25 and MiXCR, and retained in-frame beta chains. Here each entry gathers all rows of one CDR3 protein and keeps the most common genes and DNA. TCRdb's processing, not the study's, gives the V and J calls here. The sample records fewer than 200,000 distinct CDR3 sequences, 15% to 20% of which are singletons. The top ten constitute 4.3% of the sample.

This TCR came from a male donor under 35 with ankylosing spondylitis or in good health (not recorded which). Donor details come from another sample of the same person, matched by shared clones. Sequencing used blood, either unsorted or a sorted T cell fraction (not recorded which). Recombination linked TRBV20-1 to TRBJ2-5; 5 matching bases give a weak D call of TRBD2. The encoded CDR3 is CSARTPTAPTEETQYF. The sequence in DNA is TGCAGTGCCAGGACTCCCACGGCCCCGACGGAAGAGACCCAGTACTTC.